Detailed here is one T cell receptor (beta chain). Participant ages covered roughly 18 to 89 years across 25 or so US areas. Before being deemed recovered, Cohort 3 donors had two negative PCRs, clearance, or symptom resolution. The CDR3 length is 16 residues. CDR1 is MNHNS and CDR2 is SASEGT in the germline V gene. V gave up 4 bases and J gave up 1 base; unmatched junction bases: 9. The data are from a study of blood T cell repertoires in COVID-19. Study information: Samples representing acute and convalescent COVID-19 were sourced from the United States, Italy and Spain.

Produced via immunoSEQ multiplex PCR; TCRdb's table is partial and in-frame only. The sample lists about 310,000 clones, about 87% seen once, with around 10% in the top ten. V is TRBV6-1 and J is TRBJ2-7, with 8 positions matching TRBD1. The sequenced material came from PBMCs or T cells enriched from blood (not recorded which). The sequence came from a woman under 30 who had recovered from COVID-19. The CDR3 loop is CASSVPTGQVSYEQYF. CDR3 coding DNA: TGTGCCAGCAGTGTCCCGACGGGACAGGTGTCCTACGAGCAGTACTTC.